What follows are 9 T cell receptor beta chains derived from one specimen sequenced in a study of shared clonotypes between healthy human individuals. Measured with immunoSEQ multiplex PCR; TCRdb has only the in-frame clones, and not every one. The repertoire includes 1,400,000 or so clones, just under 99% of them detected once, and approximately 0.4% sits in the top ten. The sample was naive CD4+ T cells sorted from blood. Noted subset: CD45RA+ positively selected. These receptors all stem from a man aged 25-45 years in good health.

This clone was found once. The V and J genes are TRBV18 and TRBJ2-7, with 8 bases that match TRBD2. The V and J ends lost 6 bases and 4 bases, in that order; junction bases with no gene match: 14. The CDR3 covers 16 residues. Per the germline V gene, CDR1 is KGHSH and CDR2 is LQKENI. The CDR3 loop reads CASSPLTSGVGYEQYF. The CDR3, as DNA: TGTGCCAGCTCGCCTTTAACTAGCGGAGTTGGGTACGAGCAGTACTTC.

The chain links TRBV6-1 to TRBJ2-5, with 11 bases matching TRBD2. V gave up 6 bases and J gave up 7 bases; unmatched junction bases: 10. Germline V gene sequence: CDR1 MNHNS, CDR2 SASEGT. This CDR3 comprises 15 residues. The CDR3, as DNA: TGTGCCAGCAGCTTAGCGGGAGGGCAGGTAGGGACCCAGTACTTC. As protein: CASSLAGGQVGTQYF.

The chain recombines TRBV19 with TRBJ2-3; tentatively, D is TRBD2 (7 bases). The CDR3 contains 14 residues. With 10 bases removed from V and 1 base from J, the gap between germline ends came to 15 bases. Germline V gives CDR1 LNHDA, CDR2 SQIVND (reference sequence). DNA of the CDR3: TGTGCCACCTCGAGGGGGGGAGGCACAGATACGCAGTATTTT. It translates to CATSRGGGTDTQYF.

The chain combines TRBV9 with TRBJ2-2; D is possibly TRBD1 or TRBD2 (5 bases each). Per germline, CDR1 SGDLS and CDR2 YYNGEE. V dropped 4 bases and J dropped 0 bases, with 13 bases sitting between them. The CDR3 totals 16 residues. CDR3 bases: TGTGCCAGCAGCTCCACGGGGCGGACGAACACCGGGGAGCTGTTTTTT. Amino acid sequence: CASSSTGRTNTGELFF.

CDR3 coding DNA: TGCGCCAGCGGTGAGGGACAGCAGTGGGATACGCAGTATTTT. Its protein is CASGEGQQWDTQYF. The V gene is TRBV5-1, the J gene TRBJ2-3; 7 bases match TRBD1. The CDR3 length is 14 residues. Per the germline V gene, CDR1 is SGHRS and CDR2 is YFSETQ. With V trimmed by 7 bases and J by 6 bases, 11 bases remained unmatched.

The CDR3 region is CASSPYTDAYEQYF. CDR3 nucleotides: TGTGCCAGCTCACCCTATACAGACGCCTACGAGCAGTACTTC. J is TRBJ2-7 and V is TRBV18; D gene unclear. The CDR3 runs to 14 residues. V lost 3 bases and J 2 bases, leaving 11 bases between the germline ends. From germline, CDR1 is KGHSH and CDR2 LQKENI.

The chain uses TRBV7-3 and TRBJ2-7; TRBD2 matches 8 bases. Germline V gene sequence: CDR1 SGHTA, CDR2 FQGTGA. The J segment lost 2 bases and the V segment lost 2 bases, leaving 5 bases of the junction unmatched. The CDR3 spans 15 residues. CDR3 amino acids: CASSLSTSGPYEQYF. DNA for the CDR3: TGTGCCAGCAGCTTATCCACTAGCGGTCCCTACGAGCAGTACTTC.

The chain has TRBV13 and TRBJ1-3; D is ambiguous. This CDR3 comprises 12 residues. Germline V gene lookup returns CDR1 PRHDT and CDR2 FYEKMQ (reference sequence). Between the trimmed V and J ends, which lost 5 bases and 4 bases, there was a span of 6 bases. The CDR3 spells CASSQTGNTIYF. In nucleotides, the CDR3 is TGTGCCAGCAGCCAGACCGGAAACACCATATATTTT.

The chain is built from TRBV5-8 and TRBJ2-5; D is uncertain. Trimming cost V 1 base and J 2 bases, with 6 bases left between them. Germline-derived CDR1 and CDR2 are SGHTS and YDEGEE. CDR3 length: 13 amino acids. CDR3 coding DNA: TGTGCCAGCAGCTTGATCGGACAAGAGACCCAGTACTTC. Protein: CASSLIGQETQYF. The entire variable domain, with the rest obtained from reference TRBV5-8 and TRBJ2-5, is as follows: EAGVTQSPTHLIKTRGQQATLRCSPISGHTSVYWYQQALGLGLQFLLWYDEGEERNRGNFPPRFSGRQFPNYSSELNVNALELEDSALYLCASSLIGQETQYFGPGTRLLVL.